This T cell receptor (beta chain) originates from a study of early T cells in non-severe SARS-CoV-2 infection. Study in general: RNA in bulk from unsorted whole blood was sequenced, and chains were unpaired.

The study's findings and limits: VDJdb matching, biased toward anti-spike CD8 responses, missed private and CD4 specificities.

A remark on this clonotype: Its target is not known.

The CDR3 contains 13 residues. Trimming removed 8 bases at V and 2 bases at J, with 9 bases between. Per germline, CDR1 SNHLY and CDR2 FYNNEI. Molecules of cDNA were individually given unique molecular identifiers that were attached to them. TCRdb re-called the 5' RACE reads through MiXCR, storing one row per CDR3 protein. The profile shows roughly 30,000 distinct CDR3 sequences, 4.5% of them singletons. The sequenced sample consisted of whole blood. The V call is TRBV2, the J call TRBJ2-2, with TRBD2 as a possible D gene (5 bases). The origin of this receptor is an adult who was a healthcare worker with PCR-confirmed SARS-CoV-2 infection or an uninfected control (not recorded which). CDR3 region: CASLLDNTGELFF. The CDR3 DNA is TGTGCCAGCTTACTAGATAACACCGGGGAGCTGTTTTTT.